The 7 T cell receptor beta chains in this list originate from one sample, sequenced in a study of blood T cells in healthy people across ages. Sample-barcoded 5' priming and a J-beta primer mix drove a second PCR of 7 to 11 cycles. TCRdb re-called the 5' RACE reads through MiXCR, storing one row per CDR3 protein. The sample consists of fewer than 1 million distinct CDR3 sequences, roughly 44% of them appearing once. The source material was blood. The receptors here all came from a man between 60 and 75 years old in good health.

This chain joins TRBV7-2 and TRBJ2-7; 7 bases are shared with TRBD1. CDR1 SGHTA and CDR2 FQGNSA come from the germline V gene. The CDR3 runs to 13 residues. V gave up 7 bases and J gave up 7 bases; unmatched junction bases: 10. DNA for the CDR3: TGTGCCAGCACCAAAGACAGGGCTTTTGAGCAGTACTTC. Its protein is CASTKDRAFEQYF.

This clonotype has only a few counts. This chain links TRBV4-1 with TRBJ2-1; 9 bases match TRBD2. Trimming cost V 0 bases and J 9 bases; bases outside gene matches: 9. The CDR3 has 16 amino acids. Looked up from germline, CDR1 is MGHRA and CDR2 is YSYEKL. The CDR3 region is CASSQDGGGGAGEQFF. The CDR3 region has the DNA TGCGCCAGCAGCCAAGATGGAGGCGGGGGGGCCGGTGAGCAGTTCTTC.

The chain recombines TRBV7-2 with TRBJ1-2; unclear D gene. Germline CDR1 SGHTA, CDR2 FQGNSA. CDR3 length: 15 amino acids. V lost 1 base and J 6 bases, leaving 15 bases between the germline ends. CDR3 coding DNA: TGTGCCAGCAGCTTAGGGGTAGGCCTAAGGGATGGCTACACCTTC. It is translated as CASSLGVGLRDGYTF.

This chain links TRBV6-2 or TRBV6-3 with TRBJ1-2; D ambiguous. Germline V gene data show CDR1 as MNHEY and CDR2 as SVGEGT. This CDR3 has 15 residues. V lost 11 bases to trimming and J lost 4 bases, with 23 bases between them. This CDR3 reads CAFQWVPDSSYGYTF. The DNA for the CDR3 is TGTGCCTTCCAGTGGGTCCCAGATTCTTCCTATGGCTACACCTTC.

In this sample, this clonotype turned up a few times. The J gene is TRBJ2-7, the V gene TRBV10-3; 11 bases map to TRBD1. The CDR3 is 14 residues long. Germline CDR1 is ENHRY and CDR2 is SYGVKD. Losses at the gene ends were 6 bases for V and 3 bases for J; bases not matched to a gene: 4. CDR3 in amino acids: CAISSGTGGYEQYF. Written as DNA, the CDR3 is TGTGCCATCAGCTCCGGGACAGGGGGCTACGAGCAGTACTTC.

J is TRBJ2-7 and V is TRBV9; D unresolved. CDR1 SGDLS and CDR2 YYNGEE come from the germline V gene. The V end was cut by 4 bases, the J end by 0 bases, with 20 bases between. The CDR3 extends over 17 amino acids. Here the CDR3 reads CASSPRASISSSYEQYF. DNA for the CDR3: TGTGCCAGCAGCCCCCGAGCGTCAATATCGAGCTCCTACGAGCAGTACTTC.

The V call is TRBV5-1, the J call TRBJ2-2; 10 bases are shared with TRBD1. Germline CDR1 SGHRS, CDR2 YFSETQ. V shed 4 bases and J 3 bases; nucleotides not matched to a gene: 3. This CDR3 comprises 15 residues. CDR3 nucleotides: TGCGCCAGCAGCAAGGACAGGGGGTACACCGGGGAGCTGTTTTTT. It encodes CASSKDRGYTGELFF.